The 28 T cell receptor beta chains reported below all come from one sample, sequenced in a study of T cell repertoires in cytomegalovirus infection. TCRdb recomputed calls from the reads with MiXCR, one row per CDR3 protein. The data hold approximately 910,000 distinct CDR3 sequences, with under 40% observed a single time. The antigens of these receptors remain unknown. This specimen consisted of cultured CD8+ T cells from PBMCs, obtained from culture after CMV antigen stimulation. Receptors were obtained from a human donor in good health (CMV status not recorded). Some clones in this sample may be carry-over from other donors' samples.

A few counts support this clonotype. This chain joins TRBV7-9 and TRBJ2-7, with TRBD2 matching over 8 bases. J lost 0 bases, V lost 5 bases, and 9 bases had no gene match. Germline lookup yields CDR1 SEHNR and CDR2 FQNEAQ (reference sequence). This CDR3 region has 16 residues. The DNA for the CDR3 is TGTGCCAGCAGCCCGCTTCGGGGGGGCCCCTCCTACGAGCAGTACTTC. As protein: CASSPLRGGPSYEQYF.

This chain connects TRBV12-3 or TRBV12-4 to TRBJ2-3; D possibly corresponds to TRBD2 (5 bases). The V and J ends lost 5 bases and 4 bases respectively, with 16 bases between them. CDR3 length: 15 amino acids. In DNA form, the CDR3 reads TGTGCCAGCAGTACCTTAAGGGAGTCGGCAGATACGCAGTATTTT. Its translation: CASSTLRESADTQYF.

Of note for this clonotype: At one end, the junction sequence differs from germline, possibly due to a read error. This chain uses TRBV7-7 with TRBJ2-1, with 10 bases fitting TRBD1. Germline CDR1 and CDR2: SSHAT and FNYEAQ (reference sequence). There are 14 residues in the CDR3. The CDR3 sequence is CASSFGTGVTEQFF. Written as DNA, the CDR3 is TGTGCTAGCAGCTTTGGGACAGGGGTAACTGAGCAGTTCTTC.

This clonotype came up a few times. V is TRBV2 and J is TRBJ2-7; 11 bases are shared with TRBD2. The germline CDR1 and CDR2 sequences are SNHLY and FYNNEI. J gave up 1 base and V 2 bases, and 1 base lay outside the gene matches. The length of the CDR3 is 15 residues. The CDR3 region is CASSELAGGSYEQYF. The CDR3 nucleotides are TGTGCCAGCAGTGAACTAGCGGGGGGTTCCTACGAGCAGTACTTC.

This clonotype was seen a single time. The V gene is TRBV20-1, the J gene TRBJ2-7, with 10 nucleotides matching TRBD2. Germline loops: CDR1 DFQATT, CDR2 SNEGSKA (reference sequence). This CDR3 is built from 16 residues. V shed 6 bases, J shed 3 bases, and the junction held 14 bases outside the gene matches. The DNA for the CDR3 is TGCAGTGCCGAGGGGGTGGGACTAGCGACTAGCTACGAGCAGTACGTC. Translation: CSAEGVGLATSYEQYV.

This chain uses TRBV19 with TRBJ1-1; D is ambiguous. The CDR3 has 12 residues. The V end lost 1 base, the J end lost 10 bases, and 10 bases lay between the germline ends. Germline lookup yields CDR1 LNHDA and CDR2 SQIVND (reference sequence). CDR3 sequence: CASSIAGTGAFF. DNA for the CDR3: TGTGCCAGTAGTATAGCGGGAACCGGAGCTTTCTTT.

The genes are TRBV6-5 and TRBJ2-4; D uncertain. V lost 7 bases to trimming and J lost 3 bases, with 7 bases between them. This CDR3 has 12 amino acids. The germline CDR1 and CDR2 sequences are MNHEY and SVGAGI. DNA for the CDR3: TGTGCCAGCACTGATTTCAAAAACATTCAGTACTTC. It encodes CASTDFKNIQYF.

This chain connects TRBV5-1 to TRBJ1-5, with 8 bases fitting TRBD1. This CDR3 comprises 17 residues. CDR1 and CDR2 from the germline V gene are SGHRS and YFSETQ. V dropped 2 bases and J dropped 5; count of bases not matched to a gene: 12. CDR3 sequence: CASSFTPLDRAHQPQHF. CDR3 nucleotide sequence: TGCGCCAGCAGCTTTACCCCTCTGGACAGGGCCCATCAGCCCCAGCATTTT.

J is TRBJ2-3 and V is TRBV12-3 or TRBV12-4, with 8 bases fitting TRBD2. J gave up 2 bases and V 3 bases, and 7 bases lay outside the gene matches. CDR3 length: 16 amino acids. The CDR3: CASSFARGVPTDTQYF. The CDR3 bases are TGTGCCAGCAGTTTTGCGCGGGGGGTCCCCACAGATACGCAGTATTTT.

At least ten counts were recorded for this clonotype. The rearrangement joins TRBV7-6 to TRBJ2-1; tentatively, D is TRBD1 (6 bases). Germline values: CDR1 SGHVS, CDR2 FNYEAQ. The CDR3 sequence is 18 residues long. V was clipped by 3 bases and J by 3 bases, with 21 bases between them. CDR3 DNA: TGTGCCAGCAGCTTGCCCGGGACATCCCAACCTAACTACAATGAGCAGTTCTTC. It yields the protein CASSLPGTSQPNYNEQFF.

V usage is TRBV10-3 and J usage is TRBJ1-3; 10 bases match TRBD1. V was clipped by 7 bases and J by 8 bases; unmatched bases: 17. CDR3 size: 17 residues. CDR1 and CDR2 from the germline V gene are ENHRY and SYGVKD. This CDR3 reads CAITEVGRQGALDTIYF. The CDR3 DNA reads TGTGCCATCACCGAAGTCGGGCGACAGGGGGCTTTGGACACCATATATTTT.

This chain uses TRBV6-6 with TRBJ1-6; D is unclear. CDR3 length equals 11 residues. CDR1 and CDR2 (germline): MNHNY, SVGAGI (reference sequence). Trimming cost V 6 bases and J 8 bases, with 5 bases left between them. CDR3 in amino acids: CASRSDSPLHF. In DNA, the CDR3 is TGTGCCAGCAGGAGTGATTCACCCCTCCACTTT.

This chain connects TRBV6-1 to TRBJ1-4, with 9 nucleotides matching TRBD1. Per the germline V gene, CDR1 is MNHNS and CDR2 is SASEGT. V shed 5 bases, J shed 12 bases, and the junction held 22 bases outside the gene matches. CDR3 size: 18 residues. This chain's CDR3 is CASSSRGTGKIYGGELFF. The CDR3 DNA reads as TGTGCCAGCAGTTCTAGAGGGACAGGGAAGATTTATGGGGGCGAACTGTTTTTT.

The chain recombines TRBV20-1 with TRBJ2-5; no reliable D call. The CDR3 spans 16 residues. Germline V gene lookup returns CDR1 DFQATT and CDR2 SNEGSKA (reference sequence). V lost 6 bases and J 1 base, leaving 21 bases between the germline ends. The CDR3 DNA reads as TGCAGTGCCTACCCCGGAATCCTGCCCATCCAAGAGACCCAGTACTTC. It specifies CSAYPGILPIQETQYF.

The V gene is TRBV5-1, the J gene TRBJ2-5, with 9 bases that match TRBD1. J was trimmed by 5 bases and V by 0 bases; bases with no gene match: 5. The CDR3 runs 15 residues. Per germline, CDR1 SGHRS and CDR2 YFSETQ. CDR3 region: CASSLAGQGGETQYF. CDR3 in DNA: TGCGCCAGCAGCTTGGCGGGACAGGGTGGGGAGACCCAGTACTTC. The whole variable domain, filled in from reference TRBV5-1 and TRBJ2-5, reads KAGVTQTPRYLIKTRGQQVTLSCSPISGHRSVSWYQQTPGQGLQFLFEYFSETQRNKGNFPGRFSGRQFSNSRSEMNVSTLELGDSALYLCASSLAGQGGETQYFGPGTRLLVL.

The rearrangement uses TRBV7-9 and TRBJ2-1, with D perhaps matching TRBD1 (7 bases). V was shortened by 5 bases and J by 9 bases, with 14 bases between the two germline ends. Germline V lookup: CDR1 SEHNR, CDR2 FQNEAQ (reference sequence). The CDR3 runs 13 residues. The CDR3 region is CASSPAGGSEQFF. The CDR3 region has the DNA TGTGCCAGCAGCCCGGCAGGGGGGAGTGAGCAGTTCTTC.

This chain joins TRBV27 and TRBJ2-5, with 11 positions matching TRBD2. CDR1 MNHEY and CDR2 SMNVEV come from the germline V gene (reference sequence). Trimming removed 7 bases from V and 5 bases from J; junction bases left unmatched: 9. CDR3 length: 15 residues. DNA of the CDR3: TGTGCCAGCACCAATAGCGGGGGGGCCTGGGAGACCCAGTACTTC. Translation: CASTNSGGAWETQYF.

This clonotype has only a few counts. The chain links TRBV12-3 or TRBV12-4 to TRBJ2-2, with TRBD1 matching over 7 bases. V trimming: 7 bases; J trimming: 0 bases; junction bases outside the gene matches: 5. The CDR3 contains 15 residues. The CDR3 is CASTMGTANTGELFF. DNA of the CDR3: TGTGCCAGCACCATGGGGACAGCGAACACCGGGGAGCTGTTTTTT.

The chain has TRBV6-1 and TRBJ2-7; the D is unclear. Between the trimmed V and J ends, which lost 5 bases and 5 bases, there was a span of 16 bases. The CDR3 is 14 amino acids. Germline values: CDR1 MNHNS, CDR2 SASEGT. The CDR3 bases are TGTGCCAGCAGTTCCGGGTTTTCCATTAACGAGCAGTACGTC. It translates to CASSSGFSINEQYV.

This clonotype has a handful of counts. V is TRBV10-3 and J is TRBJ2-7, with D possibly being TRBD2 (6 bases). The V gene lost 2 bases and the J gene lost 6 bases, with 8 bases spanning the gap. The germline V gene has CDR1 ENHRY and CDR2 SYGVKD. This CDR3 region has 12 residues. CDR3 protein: CAISEGGGEQYV. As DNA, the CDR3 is TGTGCCATCAGTGAGGGGGGAGGCGAGCAGTACGTC.

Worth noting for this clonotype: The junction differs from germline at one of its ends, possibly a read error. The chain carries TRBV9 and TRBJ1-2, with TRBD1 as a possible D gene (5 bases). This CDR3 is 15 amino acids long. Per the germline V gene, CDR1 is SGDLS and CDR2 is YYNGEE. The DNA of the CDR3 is TGTGTCAGCAGCGCGGAATGGAGTCGGGACTATAGCTACACCTTC. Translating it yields CVSSAEWSRDYSYTF.

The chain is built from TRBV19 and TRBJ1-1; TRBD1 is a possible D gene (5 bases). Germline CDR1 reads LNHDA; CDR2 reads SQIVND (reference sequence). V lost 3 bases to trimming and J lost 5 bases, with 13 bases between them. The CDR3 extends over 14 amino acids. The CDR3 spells CASSILGGGTEAFF. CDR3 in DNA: TGTGCCAGTAGTATCCTCGGGGGTGGAACTGAAGCTTTCTTT.

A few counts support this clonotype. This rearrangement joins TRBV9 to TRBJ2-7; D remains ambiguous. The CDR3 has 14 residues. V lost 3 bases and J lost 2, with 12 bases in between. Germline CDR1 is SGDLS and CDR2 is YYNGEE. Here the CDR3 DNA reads TGTGCCAGCAGCGGGCCCCCCCGTACCTACGAGCAGTACTTC. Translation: CASSGPPRTYEQYF.

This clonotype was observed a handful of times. The CDR3 is CASRTDSDRNTGELFF. CDR3 DNA sequence: TGTGCCAGCAGGACCGACTCGGACAGGAACACCGGGGAGCTGTTTTTT. The J gene is TRBJ2-2, the V gene TRBV6-1, with a tentative D call TRBD1 (6 bases). With 6 bases removed from V and 1 base from J, the gap between germline ends came to 15 bases. Germline values: CDR1 MNHNS, CDR2 SASEGT. The CDR3 is 16 residues long.

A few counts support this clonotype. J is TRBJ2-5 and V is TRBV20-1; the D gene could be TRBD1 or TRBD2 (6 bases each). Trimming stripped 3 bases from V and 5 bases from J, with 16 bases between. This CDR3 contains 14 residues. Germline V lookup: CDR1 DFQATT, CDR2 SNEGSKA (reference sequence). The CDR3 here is CSARLGGWVETQYF. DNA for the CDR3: TGCAGTGCTAGGTTGGGGGGCTGGGTGGAGACCCAGTACTTC.

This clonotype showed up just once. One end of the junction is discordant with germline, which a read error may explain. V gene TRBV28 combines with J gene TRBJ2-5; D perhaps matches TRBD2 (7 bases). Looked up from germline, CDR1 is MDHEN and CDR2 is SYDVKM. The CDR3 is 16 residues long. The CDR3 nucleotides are TGTGCCTGCAGTTTGATGATCGGGGGGACAAAAGAGACCCAGTACTTC. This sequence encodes CACSLMIGGTKETQYF.

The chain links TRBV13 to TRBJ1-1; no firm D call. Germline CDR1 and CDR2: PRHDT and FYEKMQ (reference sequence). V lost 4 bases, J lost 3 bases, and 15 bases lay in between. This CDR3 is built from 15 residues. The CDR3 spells CASSSLGRDDTEAFF. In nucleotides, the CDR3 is TGTGCCAGCAGCTCCCTCGGTAGGGATGACACTGAAGCTTTCTTT. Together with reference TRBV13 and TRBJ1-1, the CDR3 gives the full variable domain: AAGVIQSPRHLIKEKRETATLKCYPIPRHDTVYWYQQGPGQDPQFLISFYEKMQSDKGSIPDRFSAQQFSDYHSELNMSSLELGDSALYFCASSSLGRDDTEAFFGQGTRLTVV.

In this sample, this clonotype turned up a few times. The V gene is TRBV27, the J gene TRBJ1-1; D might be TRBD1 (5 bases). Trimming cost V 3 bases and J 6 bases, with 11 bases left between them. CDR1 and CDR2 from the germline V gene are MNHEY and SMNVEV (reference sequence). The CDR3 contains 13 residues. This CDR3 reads CASSFGGSPEAFF. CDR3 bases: TGTGCCAGCAGTTTCGGGGGTAGTCCTGAAGCTTTCTTT.